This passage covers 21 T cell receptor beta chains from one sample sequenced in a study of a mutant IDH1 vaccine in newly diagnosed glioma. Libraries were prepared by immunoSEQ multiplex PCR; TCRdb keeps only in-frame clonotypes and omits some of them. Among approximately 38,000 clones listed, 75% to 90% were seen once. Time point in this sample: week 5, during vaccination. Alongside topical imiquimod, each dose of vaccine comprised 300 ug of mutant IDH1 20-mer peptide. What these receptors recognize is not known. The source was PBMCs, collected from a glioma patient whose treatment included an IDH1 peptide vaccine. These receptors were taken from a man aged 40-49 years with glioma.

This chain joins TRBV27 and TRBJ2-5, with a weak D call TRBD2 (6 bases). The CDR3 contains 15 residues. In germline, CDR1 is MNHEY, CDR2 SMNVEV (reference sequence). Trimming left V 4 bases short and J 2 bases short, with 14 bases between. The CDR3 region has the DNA TGTGCCAGCAGTTACATTAGCGGCCTACAAGAGACCCAGTACTTC. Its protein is CASSYISGLQETQYF.

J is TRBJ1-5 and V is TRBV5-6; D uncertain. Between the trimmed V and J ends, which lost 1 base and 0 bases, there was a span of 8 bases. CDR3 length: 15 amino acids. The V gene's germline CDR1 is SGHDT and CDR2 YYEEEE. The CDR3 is CASSLTDYSNQPQHF. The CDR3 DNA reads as TGTGCCAGCAGCTTGACAGATTATAGCAATCAGCCCCAGCATTTT.

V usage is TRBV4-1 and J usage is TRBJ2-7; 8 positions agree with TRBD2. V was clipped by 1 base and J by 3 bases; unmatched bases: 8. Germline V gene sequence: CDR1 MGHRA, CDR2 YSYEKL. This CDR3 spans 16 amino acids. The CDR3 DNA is TGCGCCAGCAGCCAAGGATCCAGCGGGAGAAACTACGAGCAGTACTTC. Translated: CASSQGSSGRNYEQYF.

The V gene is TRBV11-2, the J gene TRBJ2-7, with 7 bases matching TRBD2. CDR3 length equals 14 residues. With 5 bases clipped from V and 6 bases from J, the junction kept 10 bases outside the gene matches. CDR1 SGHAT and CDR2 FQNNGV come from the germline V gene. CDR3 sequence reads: CASSPSGSLGEQYF. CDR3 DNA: TGTGCCAGCAGCCCTAGCGGTTCTCTGGGCGAGCAGTACTTC.

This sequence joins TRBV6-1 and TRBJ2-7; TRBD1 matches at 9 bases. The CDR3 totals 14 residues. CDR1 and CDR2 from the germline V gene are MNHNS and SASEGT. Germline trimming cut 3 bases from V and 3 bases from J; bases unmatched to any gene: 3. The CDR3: CASSDRGQGYEQYF. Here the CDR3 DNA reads TGTGCCAGCAGTGATAGGGGACAGGGCTACGAGCAGTACTTC.

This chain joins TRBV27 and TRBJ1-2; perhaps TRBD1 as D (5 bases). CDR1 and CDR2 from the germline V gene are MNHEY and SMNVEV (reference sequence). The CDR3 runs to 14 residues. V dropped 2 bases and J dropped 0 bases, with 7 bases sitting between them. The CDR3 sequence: CASSLGGSNYGYTF. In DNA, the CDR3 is TGTGCCAGCAGTTTAGGGGGGTCTAACTATGGCTACACCTTC.

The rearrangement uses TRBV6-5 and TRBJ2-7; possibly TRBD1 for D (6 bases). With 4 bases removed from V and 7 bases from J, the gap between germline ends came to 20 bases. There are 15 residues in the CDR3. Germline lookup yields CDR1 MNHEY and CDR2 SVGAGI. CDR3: CASSSPGTPSGEQYF. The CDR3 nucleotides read TGTGCCAGCAGTTCACCCGGGACACCTTCCGGTGAGCAGTACTTC.

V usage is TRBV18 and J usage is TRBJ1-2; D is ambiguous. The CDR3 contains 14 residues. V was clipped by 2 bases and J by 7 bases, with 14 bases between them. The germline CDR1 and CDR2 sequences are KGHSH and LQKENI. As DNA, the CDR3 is TGTGCCAGCTCACCAAGCGGAGGCGGAGGTGGCTACACCTTC. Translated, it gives CASSPSGGGGGYTF.

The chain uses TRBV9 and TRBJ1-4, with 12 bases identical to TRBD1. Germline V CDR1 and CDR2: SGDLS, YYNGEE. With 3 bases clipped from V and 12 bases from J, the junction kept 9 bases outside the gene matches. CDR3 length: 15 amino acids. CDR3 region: CASSAGGTGGRELFF. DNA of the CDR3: TGTGCCAGCAGCGCGGGGGGGACAGGGGGCAGGGAACTGTTTTTT.

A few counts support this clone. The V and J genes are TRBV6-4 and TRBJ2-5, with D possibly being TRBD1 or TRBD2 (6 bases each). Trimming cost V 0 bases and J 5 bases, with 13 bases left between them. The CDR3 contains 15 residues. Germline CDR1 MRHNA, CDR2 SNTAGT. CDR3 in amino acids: CASSDSGGSGETQYF. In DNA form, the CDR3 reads TGTGCCAGCAGTGACTCAGGGGGGTCTGGGGAGACCCAGTACTTC.

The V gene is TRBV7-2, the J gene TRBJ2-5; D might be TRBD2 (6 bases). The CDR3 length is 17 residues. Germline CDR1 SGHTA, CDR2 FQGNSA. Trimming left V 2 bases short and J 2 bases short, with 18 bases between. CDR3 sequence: CASSLTSRVGGQETQYF. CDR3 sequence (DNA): TGTGCCAGCAGCTTAACCAGTCGAGTTGGGGGGCAAGAGACCCAGTACTTC. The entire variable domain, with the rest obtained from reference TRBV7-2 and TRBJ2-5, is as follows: GAGVSQSPSNKVTEKGKDVELRCDPISGHTALYWYRQSLGQGLEFLIYFQGNSAPDKSGLPSDRFSAERTGGSVSTLTIQRTQQEDSAVYLCASSLTSRVGGQETQYFGPGTRLLVL.

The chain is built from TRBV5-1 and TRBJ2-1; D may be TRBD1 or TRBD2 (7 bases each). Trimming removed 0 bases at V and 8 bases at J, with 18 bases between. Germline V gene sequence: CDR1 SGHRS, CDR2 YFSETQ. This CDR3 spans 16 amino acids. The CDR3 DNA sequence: TGCGCCAGCAGCTTGGGCCTCGGGGGAGGGGGCTATGAGCAGTTCTTC. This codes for CASSLGLGGGGYEQFF.

In DNA, the CDR3 is TGTGCCAGCAGCGGAGACCCTAGCAATGAGCAGTTCTTC. Its translation: CASSGDPSNEQFF. V usage is TRBV7-9 and J usage is TRBJ2-1; D gene uncertain. CDR3 length equals 13 residues. V was shortened by 5 bases and J by 6 bases, with 11 bases between the two germline ends. In germline, CDR1 is SEHNR, CDR2 FQNEAQ (reference sequence).

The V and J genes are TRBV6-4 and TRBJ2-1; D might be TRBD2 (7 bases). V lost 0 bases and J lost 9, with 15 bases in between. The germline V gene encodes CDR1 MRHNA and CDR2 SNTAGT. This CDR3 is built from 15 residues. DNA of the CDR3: TGTGCCAGCAGTGACTCGGAGGAGGGAGGGGGTGAGCAGTTCTTC. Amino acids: CASSDSEEGGGEQFF.

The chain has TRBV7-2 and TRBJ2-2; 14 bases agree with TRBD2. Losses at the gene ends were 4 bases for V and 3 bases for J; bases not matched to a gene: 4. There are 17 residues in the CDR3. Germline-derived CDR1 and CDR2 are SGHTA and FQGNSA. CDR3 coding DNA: TGTGCCAGCAGCTCATGGACTAGCGGGAGGCACACCGGGGAGCTGTTTTTT. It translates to CASSSWTSGRHTGELFF.

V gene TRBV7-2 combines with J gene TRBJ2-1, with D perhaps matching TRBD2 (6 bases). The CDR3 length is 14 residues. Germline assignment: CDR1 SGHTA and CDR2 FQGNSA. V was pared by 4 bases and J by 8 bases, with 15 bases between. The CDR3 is CASSSQLAFDEQFF. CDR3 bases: TGTGCCAGCAGCTCACAGCTAGCGTTCGATGAGCAGTTCTTC.

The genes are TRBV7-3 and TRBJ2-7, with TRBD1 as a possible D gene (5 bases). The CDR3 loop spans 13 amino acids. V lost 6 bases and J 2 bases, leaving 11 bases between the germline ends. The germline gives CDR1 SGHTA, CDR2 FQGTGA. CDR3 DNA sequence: TGTGCCAGCAGTAGGACACGGACCTACGAGCAGTACTTC. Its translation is CASSRTRTYEQYF.

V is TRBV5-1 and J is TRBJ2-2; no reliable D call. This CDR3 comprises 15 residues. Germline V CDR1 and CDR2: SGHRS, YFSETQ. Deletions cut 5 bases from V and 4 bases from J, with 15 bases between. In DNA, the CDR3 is TGCGCCAGCAGATTCATTGGGCCAGGCACCGGGGAGCTGTTTTTT. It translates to CASRFIGPGTGELFF.

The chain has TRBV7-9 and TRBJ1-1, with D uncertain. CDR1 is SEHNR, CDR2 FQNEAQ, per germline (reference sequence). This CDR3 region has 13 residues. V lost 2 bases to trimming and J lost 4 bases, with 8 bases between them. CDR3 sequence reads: CASSLRAVTEAFF. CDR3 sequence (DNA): TGTGCCAGCAGCTTACGCGCGGTCACTGAAGCTTTCTTT. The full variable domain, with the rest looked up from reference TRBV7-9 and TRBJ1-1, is DTGVSQNPRHKITKRGQNVTFRCDPISEHNRLYWYRQTLGQGPEFLTYFQNEAQLEKSRLLSDRFSAERPKGSFSTLEIQRTEQGDSAMYLCASSLRAVTEAFFGQGTRLTVV.

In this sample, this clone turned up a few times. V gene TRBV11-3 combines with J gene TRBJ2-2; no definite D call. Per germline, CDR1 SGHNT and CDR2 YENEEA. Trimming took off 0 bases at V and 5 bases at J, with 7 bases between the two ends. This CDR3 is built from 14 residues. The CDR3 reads CASSLDSLTGELFF. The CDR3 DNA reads TGTGCCAGCAGCTTAGATTCCCTTACCGGGGAGCTGTTTTTT.

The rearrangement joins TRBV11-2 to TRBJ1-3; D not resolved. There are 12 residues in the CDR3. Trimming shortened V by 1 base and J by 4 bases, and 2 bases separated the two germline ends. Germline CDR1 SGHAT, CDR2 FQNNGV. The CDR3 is CASSLGGNTIYF. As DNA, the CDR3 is TGTGCCAGCAGCTTAGGGGGAAACACCATATATTTT.